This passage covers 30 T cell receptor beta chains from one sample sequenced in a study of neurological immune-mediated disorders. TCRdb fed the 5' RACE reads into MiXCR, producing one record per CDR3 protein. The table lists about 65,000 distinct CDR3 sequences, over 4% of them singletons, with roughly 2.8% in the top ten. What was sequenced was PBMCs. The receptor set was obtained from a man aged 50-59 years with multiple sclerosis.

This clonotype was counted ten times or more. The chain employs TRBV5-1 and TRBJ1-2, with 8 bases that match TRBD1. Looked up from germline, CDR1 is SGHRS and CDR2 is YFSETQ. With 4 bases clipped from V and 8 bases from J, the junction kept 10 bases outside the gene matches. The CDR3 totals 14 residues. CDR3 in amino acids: CASSPNRGEEGYTF. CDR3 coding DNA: TGCGCCAGCAGCCCAAACAGGGGGGAAGAAGGCTACACCTTC.

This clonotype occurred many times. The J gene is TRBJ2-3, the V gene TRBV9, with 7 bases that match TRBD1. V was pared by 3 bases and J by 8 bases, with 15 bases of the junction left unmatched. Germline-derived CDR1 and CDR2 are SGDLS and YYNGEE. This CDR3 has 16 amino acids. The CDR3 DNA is TGTGCCAGCAGCGCCAGGGGGTCTCTAGTATTCGGTACGCAGTATTTT. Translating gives CASSARGSLVFGTQYF.

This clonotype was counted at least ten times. The CDR3 spells CASSFRTVESFF. The CDR3 coding sequence is TGTGCCAGCAGTTTCCGGACGGTTGAGAGTTTCTTT. The gene calls are TRBV12-3 or TRBV12-4 and TRBJ1-1; D is ambiguous. This CDR3 region has 12 residues. Trimming removed 3 bases at V and 13 bases at J, with 15 bases between.

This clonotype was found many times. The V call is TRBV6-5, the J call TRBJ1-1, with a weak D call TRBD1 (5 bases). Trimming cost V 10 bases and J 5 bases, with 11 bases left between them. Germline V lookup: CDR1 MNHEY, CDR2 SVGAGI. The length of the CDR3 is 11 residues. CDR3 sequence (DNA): TGTGCCACGGACCAGGGAACTGAAGCTTTCTTT. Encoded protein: CATDQGTEAFF.

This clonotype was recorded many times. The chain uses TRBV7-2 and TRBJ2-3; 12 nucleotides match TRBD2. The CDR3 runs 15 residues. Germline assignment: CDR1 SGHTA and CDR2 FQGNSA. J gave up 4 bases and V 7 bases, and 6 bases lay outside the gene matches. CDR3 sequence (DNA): TGTGCCAGCAAGCTAGCGGGGGGGCCCCCAGATACGCAGTATTTT. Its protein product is CASKLAGGPPDTQYF.

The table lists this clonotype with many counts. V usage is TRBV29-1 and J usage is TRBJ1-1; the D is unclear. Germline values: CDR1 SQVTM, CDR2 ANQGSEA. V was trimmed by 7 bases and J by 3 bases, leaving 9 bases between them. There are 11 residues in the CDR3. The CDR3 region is CSAAEYTEAFF. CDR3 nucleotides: TGCAGCGCCGCAGAATACACTGAAGCTTTCTTT. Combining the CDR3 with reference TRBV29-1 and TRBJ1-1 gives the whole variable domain SAVISQKPSRDICQRGTSLTIQCQVDSQVTMMFWYRQQPGQSLTLIATANQGSEATYESGFVIDKFPISRPNLTFSTLTVSNMSPEDSSIYLCSAAEYTEAFFGQGTRLTVV.

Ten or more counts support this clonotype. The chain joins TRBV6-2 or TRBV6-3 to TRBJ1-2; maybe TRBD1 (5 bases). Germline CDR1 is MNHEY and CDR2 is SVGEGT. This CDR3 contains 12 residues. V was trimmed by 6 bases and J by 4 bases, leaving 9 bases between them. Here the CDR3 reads CASSRDVYGYTF. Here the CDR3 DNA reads TGTGCCAGCAGCAGGGACGTCTATGGCTACACCTTC.

The CDR3 here is CSQSSGQETQYF. CDR3 sequence (DNA): TGCAGTCAATCTAGCGGACAAGAGACCCAGTACTTC. This sequence joins TRBV20-1 and TRBJ2-5; TRBD2 agrees at 7 bases. Germline loops: CDR1 DFQATT, CDR2 SNEGSKA (reference sequence). The CDR3 contains 12 residues. With V trimmed by 8 bases and J by 2 bases, 5 bases remained unmatched.

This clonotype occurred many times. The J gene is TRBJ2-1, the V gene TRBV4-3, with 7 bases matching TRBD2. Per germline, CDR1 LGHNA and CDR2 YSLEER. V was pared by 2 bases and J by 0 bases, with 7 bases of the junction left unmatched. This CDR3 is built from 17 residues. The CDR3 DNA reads TGCGCCAGCAGCCAATGGTATCGGGGGGACTCCTACAATGAGCAGTTCTTC. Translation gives CASSQWYRGDSYNEQFF.

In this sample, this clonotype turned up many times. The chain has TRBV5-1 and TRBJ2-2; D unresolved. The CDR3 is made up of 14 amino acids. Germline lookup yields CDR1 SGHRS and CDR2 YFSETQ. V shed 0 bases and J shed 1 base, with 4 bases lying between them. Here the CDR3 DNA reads TGCGCCAGCAGCTTGGATGGGAACACCGGGGAGCTGTTTTTT. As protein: CASSLDGNTGELFF.

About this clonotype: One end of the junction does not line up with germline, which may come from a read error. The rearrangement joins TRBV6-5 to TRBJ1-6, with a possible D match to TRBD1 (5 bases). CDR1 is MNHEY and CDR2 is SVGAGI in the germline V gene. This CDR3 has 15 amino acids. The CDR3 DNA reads TGTGCCAGCAGTTACACCAGGGAGGGTTATTCACCCCTCAACTTT. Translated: CASSYTREGYSPLNF.

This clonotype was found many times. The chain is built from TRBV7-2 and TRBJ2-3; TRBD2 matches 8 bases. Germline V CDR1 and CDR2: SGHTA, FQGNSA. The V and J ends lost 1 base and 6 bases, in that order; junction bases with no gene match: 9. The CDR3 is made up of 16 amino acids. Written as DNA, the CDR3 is TGTGCCAGCAGCTTAGGTTATGGCGGGGGGTCCGATACGCAGTATTTT. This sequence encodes CASSLGYGGGSDTQYF.

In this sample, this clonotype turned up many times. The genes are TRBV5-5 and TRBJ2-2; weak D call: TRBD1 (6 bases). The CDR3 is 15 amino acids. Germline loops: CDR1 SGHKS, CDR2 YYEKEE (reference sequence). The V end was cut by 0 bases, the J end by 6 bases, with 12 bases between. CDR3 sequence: CASSLGQGMAGELFF. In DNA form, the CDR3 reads TGTGCCAGCAGCTTGGGGCAGGGGATGGCCGGGGAGCTGTTTTTT.

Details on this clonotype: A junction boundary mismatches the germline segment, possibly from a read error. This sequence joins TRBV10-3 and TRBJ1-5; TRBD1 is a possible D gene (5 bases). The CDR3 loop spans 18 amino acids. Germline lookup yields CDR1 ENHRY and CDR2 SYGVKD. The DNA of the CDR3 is TGTGCCATCAGTGAAGTAGGCGTCTACAGGAGAAACAATCAGCCCCAGAATTTT. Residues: CAISEVGVYRRNNQPQNF.

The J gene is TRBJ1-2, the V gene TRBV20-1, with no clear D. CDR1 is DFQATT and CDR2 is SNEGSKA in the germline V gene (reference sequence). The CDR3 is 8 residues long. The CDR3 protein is CQPLGYTF. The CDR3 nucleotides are TGCCAGCCCCTCGGCTACACCTTC.

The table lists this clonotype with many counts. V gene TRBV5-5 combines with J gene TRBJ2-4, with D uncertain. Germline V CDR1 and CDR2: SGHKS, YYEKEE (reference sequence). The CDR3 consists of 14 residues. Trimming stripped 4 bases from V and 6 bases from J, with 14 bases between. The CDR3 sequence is CASSMDLRGNIQYF. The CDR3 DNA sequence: TGTGCCAGCAGCATGGACCTCCGAGGAAACATTCAGTACTTC.

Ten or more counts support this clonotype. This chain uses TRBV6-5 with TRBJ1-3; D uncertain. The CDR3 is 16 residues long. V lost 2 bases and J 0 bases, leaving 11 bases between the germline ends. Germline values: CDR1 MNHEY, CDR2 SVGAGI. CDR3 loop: CASSYSQASSGNTIYF. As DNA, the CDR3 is TGTGCCAGCAGTTACAGTCAGGCGAGCTCTGGAAACACCATATATTTT.

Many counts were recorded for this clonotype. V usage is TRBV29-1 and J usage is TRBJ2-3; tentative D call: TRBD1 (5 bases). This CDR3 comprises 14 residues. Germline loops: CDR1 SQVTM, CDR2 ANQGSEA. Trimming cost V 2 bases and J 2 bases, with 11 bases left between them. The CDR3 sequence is CSVEKGLNTDTQYF. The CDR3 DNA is TGCAGCGTTGAAAAGGGGTTAAACACAGATACGCAGTATTTT.

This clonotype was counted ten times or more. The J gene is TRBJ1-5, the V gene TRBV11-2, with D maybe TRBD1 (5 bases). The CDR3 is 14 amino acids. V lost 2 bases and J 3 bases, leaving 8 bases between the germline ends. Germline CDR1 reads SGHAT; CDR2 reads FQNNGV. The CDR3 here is CASSLYGANQPQHF. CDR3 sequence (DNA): TGTGCCAGCAGCTTATATGGGGCCAATCAGCCCCAGCATTTT.

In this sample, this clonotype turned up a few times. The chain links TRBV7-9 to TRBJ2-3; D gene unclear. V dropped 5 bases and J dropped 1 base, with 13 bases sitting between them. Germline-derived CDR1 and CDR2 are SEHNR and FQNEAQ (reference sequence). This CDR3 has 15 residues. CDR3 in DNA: TGTGCCAGCAGCCCTCGGCGTATAGGCACAGATACGCAGTATTTT. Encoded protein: CASSPRRIGTDTQYF.

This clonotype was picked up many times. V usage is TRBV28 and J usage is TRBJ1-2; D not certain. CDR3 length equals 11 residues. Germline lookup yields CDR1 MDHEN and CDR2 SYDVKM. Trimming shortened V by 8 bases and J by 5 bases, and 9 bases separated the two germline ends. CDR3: CASGTRYGYTF. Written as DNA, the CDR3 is TGTGCCAGCGGTACACGGTATGGCTACACCTTC.

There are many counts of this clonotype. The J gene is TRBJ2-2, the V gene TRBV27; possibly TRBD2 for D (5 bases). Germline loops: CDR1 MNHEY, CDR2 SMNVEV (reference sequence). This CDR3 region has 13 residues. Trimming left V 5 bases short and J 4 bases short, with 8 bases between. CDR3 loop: CASSRGLTGELFF. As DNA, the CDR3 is TGTGCCAGCAGTCGCGGGCTCACCGGGGAGCTGTTTTTT.

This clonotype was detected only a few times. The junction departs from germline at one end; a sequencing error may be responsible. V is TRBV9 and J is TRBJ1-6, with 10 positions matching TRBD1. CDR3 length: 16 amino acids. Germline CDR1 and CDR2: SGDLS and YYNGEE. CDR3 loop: CASSVRTGTGASPLHF. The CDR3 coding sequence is TGTGCCAGCAGCGTACGAACCGGGACAGGGGCGTCACCCCTACACTTT.

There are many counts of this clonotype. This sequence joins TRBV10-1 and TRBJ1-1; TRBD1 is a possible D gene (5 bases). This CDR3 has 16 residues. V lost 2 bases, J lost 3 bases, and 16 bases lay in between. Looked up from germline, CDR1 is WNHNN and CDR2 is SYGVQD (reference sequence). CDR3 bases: TGCGCCAGCAGTGAGGTCCGGGAGGTAGGGGACACTGAAGCTTTCTTT. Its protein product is CASSEVREVGDTEAFF.

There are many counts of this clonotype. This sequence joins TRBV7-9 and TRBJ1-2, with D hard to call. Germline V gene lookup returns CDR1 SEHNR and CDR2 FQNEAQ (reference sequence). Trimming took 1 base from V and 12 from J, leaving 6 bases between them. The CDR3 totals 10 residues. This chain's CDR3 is CASSLEPDTF. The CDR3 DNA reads TGTGCCAGCAGCTTAGAACCCGACACCTTC.

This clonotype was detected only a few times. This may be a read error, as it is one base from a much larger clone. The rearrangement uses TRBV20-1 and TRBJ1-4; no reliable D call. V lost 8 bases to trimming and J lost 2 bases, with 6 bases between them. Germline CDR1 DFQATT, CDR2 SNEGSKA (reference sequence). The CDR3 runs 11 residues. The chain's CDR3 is CSRKTNEKLFF. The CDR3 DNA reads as TGCAGTAGGAAGACTAATGAAAAACTGTTTTTT.

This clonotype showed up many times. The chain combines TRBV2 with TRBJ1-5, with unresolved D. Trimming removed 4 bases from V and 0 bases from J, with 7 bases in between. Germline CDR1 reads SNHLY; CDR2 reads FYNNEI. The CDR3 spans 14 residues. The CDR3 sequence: CASSGTDSNQPQHF. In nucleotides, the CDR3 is TGTGCCAGCAGTGGGACGGATAGCAATCAGCCCCAGCATTTT.

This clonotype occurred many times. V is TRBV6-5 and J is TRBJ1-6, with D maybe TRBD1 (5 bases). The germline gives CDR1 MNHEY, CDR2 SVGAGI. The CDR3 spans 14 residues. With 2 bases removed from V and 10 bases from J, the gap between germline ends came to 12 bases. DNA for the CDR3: TGTGCCAGCAGTTACGGGGGGGGTGCCTCACCCCTCCACTTT. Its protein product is CASSYGGGASPLHF.

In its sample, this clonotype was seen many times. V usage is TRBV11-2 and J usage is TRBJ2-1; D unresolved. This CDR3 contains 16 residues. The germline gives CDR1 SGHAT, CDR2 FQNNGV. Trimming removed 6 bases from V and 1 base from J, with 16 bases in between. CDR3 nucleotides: TGTGCCAGCAGGGGTGCCCGGGTCCGGTCCTACAATGAGCAGTTCTTC. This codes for CASRGARVRSYNEQFF.

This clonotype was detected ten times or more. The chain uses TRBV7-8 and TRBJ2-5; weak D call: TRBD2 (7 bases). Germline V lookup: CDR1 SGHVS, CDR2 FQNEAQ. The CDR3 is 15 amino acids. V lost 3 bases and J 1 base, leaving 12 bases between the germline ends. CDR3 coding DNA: TGTGCCAGCAGCTTTAAGGGGGGGGGCCAAGAGACCCAGTACTTC. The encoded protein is CASSFKGGGQETQYF.